Below are 27 T cell receptor beta chains sequenced from a single sample in a study of blood T cells in healthy people across ages. It was with a sample-barcoded 5' primer and a J-beta primer mix that a second PCR of about 7 to 12 cycles was run. In TCRdb, the 5' RACE reads were re-called with MiXCR into one record per CDR3 protein. Among about 1.4 million distinct CDR3 sequences listed, 55% to 75% were seen once. The sequencing sample was made of blood. The receptor set was obtained from a man younger than 35 in good health.

In this sample, this clonotype turned up once. V usage is TRBV2 and J usage is TRBJ1-5; 8 nucleotides agree with TRBD1. V lost 6 bases, J lost 5 bases, and 12 bases stayed unmatched. Per the germline V gene, CDR1 is SNHLY and CDR2 is FYNNEI. The CDR3 consists of 16 residues. The CDR3 protein is CASRDAGTGGYQPQHF. In DNA form, the CDR3 reads TGTGCCAGCAGAGATGCTGGGACAGGAGGGTATCAGCCCCAGCATTTT.

The chain is built from TRBV20-1 and TRBJ1-5; D is ambiguous. Germline V gene data show CDR1 as DFQATT and CDR2 as SNEGSKA (reference sequence). This CDR3 has 15 residues. V was clipped by 5 bases and J by 10 bases, with 24 bases between them. CDR3 nucleotide sequence: TGCAGTGCTTCAACCGCCCGGGCAGTGTATTCCCCCCAGCATTTT. Its translation is CSASTARAVYSPQHF.

The chain employs TRBV29-1 and TRBJ2-2, with D unresolved. With 2 bases removed from V and 4 bases from J, the gap between germline ends came to 11 bases. Germline loops: CDR1 SQVTM, CDR2 ANQGSEA. There are 14 residues in the CDR3. The CDR3: CSVERVSGTGELFF. The CDR3 region has the DNA TGCAGCGTTGAACGGGTTTCGGGCACCGGGGAGCTGTTTTTT.

This chain uses TRBV7-9 with TRBJ2-1; D assignment may be TRBD1 or TRBD2 (5 bases each). The DNA end is more similar to TRBJ2-7, so the J call may be wrong. Germline lookup yields CDR1 SEHNR and CDR2 FQNEAQ (reference sequence). This CDR3 is built from 12 residues. CDR3 residues: CASSPARDGQYF. CDR3 DNA sequence: TGTGCCAGCAGTCCAGCAAGGGACGGGCAGTACTTC.

The chain combines TRBV29-1 with TRBJ2-1; 8 bases align to TRBD2. Trimming at V came to 7 bases and at J to 8 bases, leaving 16 bases not matched to a gene. Germline V gives CDR1 SQVTM, CDR2 ANQGSEA. The CDR3 has 15 amino acids. CDR3: CSADGAGERAYEQFF. As DNA, the CDR3 is TGCAGCGCCGACGGAGCGGGAGAAAGGGCGTATGAGCAGTTCTTC.

The gene calls are TRBV15 and TRBJ1-2; TRBD1 might be the D (5 bases). The V and J ends lost 1 base and 8 bases respectively, with 14 bases between them. The length of the CDR3 is 14 residues. Germline lookup yields CDR1 LNHNV and CDR2 YYDKDF (reference sequence). The CDR3 region is CATSRGNMRDGYTF. The CDR3 DNA reads as TGTGCCACCAGCAGAGGAAACATGCGGGACGGCTACACCTTC.

This clonotype occurred a few times. This chain connects TRBV20-1 to TRBJ2-1, with 14 bases that match TRBD2. Germline CDR1 is DFQATT and CDR2 is SNEGSKA (reference sequence). This CDR3 region has 14 residues. With V trimmed by 3 bases and J by 8 bases, 3 bases remained unmatched. The CDR3, as DNA: TGCAGTGCTAGGGGGACTAGCGGGAGCGATGAGCAGTTCTTC. It yields the protein CSARGTSGSDEQFF.

This clonotype was counted once. The chain employs TRBV20-1 and TRBJ2-3; the D is unclear. CDR1 is DFQATT and CDR2 is SNEGSKA in the germline V gene (reference sequence). The CDR3 totals 14 residues. Trimming left V 1 base short and J 9 bases short, with 17 bases between. CDR3 residues: CSARVYVTEGTQYF. CDR3 in DNA: TGCAGTGCTAGAGTCTATGTGACGGAAGGGACGCAGTATTTT.

This chain uses TRBV27 with TRBJ2-5; unclear D gene. Trimming took 5 bases from V and 1 from J, leaving 14 bases between them. This CDR3 comprises 15 residues. Germline V CDR1 and CDR2: MNHEY, SMNVEV (reference sequence). The CDR3 protein is CASSPALVLQETQYF. CDR3 DNA: TGTGCCAGCAGTCCAGCCCTGGTCCTCCAAGAGACCCAGTACTTC.

In its sample, this clonotype was seen a few times. The V and J genes are TRBV15 and TRBJ2-1; D possibly corresponds to TRBD2 (6 bases). This CDR3 spans 13 amino acids. Germline V gene lookup returns CDR1 LNHNV and CDR2 YYDKDF (reference sequence). Trimming removed 5 bases at V and 8 bases at J, with 13 bases between. The CDR3 coding sequence is TGTGCCACCAGCGACGCTCGGGGGTATGAGCAGTTCTTC. Translated, it gives CATSDARGYEQFF.

V is TRBV27 and J is TRBJ1-1, with a tentative D call TRBD1 (6 bases). Trimming shortened V by 10 bases and J by 3 bases, and 21 bases separated the two germline ends. This CDR3 spans 15 amino acids. Germline V gene sequence: CDR1 MNHEY, CDR2 SMNVEV (reference sequence). The CDR3 DNA sequence: TGTGCCACCTATCCTTGGAGGGGGGCAGACACTGAAGCTTTCTTT. Translation: CATYPWRGADTEAFF.

The J gene is TRBJ1-4, the V gene TRBV12-3 or TRBV12-4, with 9 bases identical to TRBD1. J gave up 7 bases and V 6 bases, and 21 bases lay outside the gene matches. The CDR3 is made up of 19 amino acids. The CDR3 DNA follows: TGTGCCAGCAGACCTGGTCCTGTGGGGCCGGACAGGGGAGGTGAAAAACTGTTTTTT. Encoded protein: CASRPGPVGPDRGGEKLFF.

The V gene is TRBV20-1, the J gene TRBJ1-6; 7 bases match TRBD1. V lost 5 bases and J lost 10; bases outside the gene matches: 5. CDR1 DFQATT and CDR2 SNEGSKA come from the germline V gene (reference sequence). CDR3 length: 12 residues. CDR3 amino acids: CSARQGYSPLHF. The CDR3 bases are TGCAGTGCTCGACAGGGATACTCACCCCTCCACTTT.

The chain carries TRBV7-9 and TRBJ2-1; D gene uncertain. This CDR3 comprises 13 residues. CDR1 and CDR2 (germline): SEHNR, FQNEAQ (reference sequence). V shed 2 bases and J shed 4 bases, with 6 bases lying between them. CDR3 protein: CASSLPLYNEQFF. For the CDR3, the DNA is TGTGCCAGCAGCTTACCCTTATACAATGAGCAGTTCTTC.

The chain uses TRBV6-2 or TRBV6-3 and TRBJ2-3, with TRBD1 identical over 8 bases. The CDR3 consists of 16 residues. V shed 5 bases and J 10 bases; nucleotides not matched to a gene: 17. CDR1 and CDR2 (germline): MNHEY, SVGEGT. CDR3 residues: CASSHPGTGTRDAQYF. The DNA of the CDR3 is TGTGCCAGCAGTCACCCCGGGACAGGCACCCGGGACGCGCAGTATTTT.

The gene calls are TRBV13 and TRBJ1-5; a weak D match, TRBD1 (5 bases). V lost 3 bases to trimming and J lost 2 bases, with 14 bases between them. Germline values: CDR1 PRHDT, CDR2 FYEKMQ (reference sequence). The CDR3 sequence is 16 residues long. In DNA, the CDR3 is TGTGCCAGCAGCTTGGGGGGTCCGACGGGCAATCAGCCCCAGCATTTT. Translated, it gives CASSLGGPTGNQPQHF.

This clonotype was counted between two and nine times. The genes are TRBV27 and TRBJ2-7; D is unresolved. With 6 bases removed from V and 2 bases from J, the gap between germline ends came to 11 bases. This CDR3 is built from 13 residues. Germline-derived CDR1 and CDR2 are MNHEY and SMNVEV (reference sequence). Here the CDR3 DNA reads TGTGCCAGCAGGCTGGGAACCGCCTACGAGCAGTACTTC. Protein: CASRLGTAYEQYF.

The genes are TRBV6-1 and TRBJ2-5; D is uncertain. The CDR3 extends over 12 amino acids. CDR1 and CDR2 (germline): MNHNS, SASEGT. V was shortened by 7 bases and J by 4 bases, with 10 bases between the two germline ends. CDR3 in amino acids: CASTLSGETQYF. Here the CDR3 DNA reads TGTGCCAGCACCCTCTCGGGAGAGACCCAGTACTTC.

In this sample, this clonotype turned up a few times. This chain uses TRBV25-1 with TRBJ2-1; tentatively, D is TRBD1 (6 bases). V lost 4 bases and J 8 bases, leaving 24 bases between the germline ends. Germline loops: CDR1 MGHDK, CDR2 SYGVNS. CDR3 length: 17 amino acids. The CDR3 DNA follows: TGTGCCAGCAGTGCAACCCTCCTCGATTCAGGGGCTTATGAGCAGTTCTTC. It yields the protein CASSATLLDSGAYEQFF. Drawing the rest from reference TRBV25-1 and TRBJ2-1, the complete variable domain is EADIYQTPRYLVIGTGKKITLECSQTMGHDKMYWYQQDPGMELHLIHYSYGVNSTEKGDLSSESTVSRIRTEHFPLTLESARPSHTSQYLCASSATLLDSGAYEQFFGPGTRLTVL.

This clonotype appeared a single time. The chain recombines TRBV7-2 with TRBJ2-5; D might be TRBD2 (6 bases). The J call is doubtful: the DNA matches TRBJ2-7 better. The germline V gene has CDR1 SGHTA and CDR2 FQGNSA. The CDR3 loop spans 14 amino acids. CDR3 DNA: TGTGCCAGCAGCTTAGGGGGGGAATCCCACGAGCAGTACTTC. It yields the protein CASSLGGESHEQYF.

This sequence joins TRBV20-1 and TRBJ1-1, with 7 bases lining up with TRBD1. The V segment lost 5 bases and the J segment 3 bases; nucleotides outside the gene matches: 6. There are 13 residues in the CDR3. Germline V CDR1 and CDR2: DFQATT, SNEGSKA (reference sequence). DNA of the CDR3: TGCAGTGCTCCCGATCAGGGGGACACTGAAGCTTTCTTT. Its translation: CSAPDQGDTEAFF.

This clonotype has a handful of counts. The rearrangement links TRBV4-3 to TRBJ2-7; possible D gene TRBD2, 6 bases. Trimming took off 0 bases at V and 4 bases at J, with 10 bases between the two ends. Germline CDR1 is LGHNA and CDR2 is YSLEER. The CDR3 sequence is 14 residues long. The CDR3 region is CASSQESGTYEQYF. CDR3 sequence (DNA): TGCGCCAGCAGCCAAGAATCAGGGACTTACGAGCAGTACTTC.

The chain recombines TRBV9 with TRBJ1-5; no clear D. This CDR3 region has 15 residues. Trimming removed 4 bases from V and 4 bases from J, with 15 bases in between. In germline, CDR1 is SGDLS, CDR2 YYNGEE. CDR3 in amino acids: CASSRGGVTNQPQHF. The CDR3 bases are TGTGCCAGCAGCCGAGGCGGGGTCACGAATCAGCCCCAGCATTTT.

The chain is built from TRBV20-1 and TRBJ2-5, with D tentatively TRBD2 (6 bases). CDR1 and CDR2 (germline): DFQATT, SNEGSKA (reference sequence). This CDR3 region has 13 residues. V lost 6 bases and J lost 3, with 14 bases in between. For the CDR3, the DNA is TGCAGTGCCGGACCCCTAGCGAAAGAGACCCAGTACTTC. Its protein product is CSAGPLAKETQYF.

This clonotype showed up just once. A much larger clone sits a single nucleotide away, making a read error possible. The J gene is TRBJ2-3, the V gene TRBV12-3 or TRBV12-4; 11 bases are shared with TRBD2. The CDR3 is 16 residues long. The CDR3 sequence: CASTSTSGGPTETQYF. DNA of the CDR3: TGTGCCAGCACTTCTACTAGCGGGGGCCCCACAGAGACGCAGTATTTT.

This clonotype was recorded a few times. This chain joins TRBV27 and TRBJ2-1, with unresolved D. Germline assignment: CDR1 MNHEY and CDR2 SMNVEV (reference sequence). This CDR3 spans 13 amino acids. V lost 3 bases and J 6 bases, leaving 9 bases between the germline ends. CDR3 coding DNA: TGTGCCAGCAGTTTGCTCCATTCCAATGAGCAGTTCTTC. Translating it yields CASSLLHSNEQFF.

The chain recombines TRBV7-9 with TRBJ2-7; D could derive from TRBD1 or TRBD2 (5 bases each). The J call is uncertain, as TRBJ2-5 better fits the DNA end. The germline CDR1 and CDR2 sequences are SEHNR and FQNEAQ (reference sequence). This CDR3 has 14 residues. In nucleotides, the CDR3 is TGTGCCAGCAGACCCCGGGACGACCAAGAGACCCAGTACTTC. Translated: CASRPRDDQETQYF.